This T cell receptor (beta chain) comes out of a study of T cells in Graves' hyperthyroidism and ophthalmopathy. Amplification targeted TCR beta CDR3 regions from RNA transcripts. The HTBI primer set drove a first-round RT-PCR of the TCR CDR3. TCRdb itself ran the multiplex PCR reads through MiXCR, one entry per CDR3 protein. There are hundreds of thousands of distinct CDR3 sequences in the sample; around 24% occur only once, and 11% lies in the top ten. Study-wide findings and caveats: Onset of ophthalmopathy came a median 6.5 months after the model predicted it. Blood also held most thyroid clonotypes expanded beyond 0.001.

Active moderate-to-severe ophthalmopathy, Clinical Activity Score at least 3, NOSPECS at least 4, under 3 months' duration. A patient was excluded if there was uncontrolled infection, other autoimmune disease, pregnancy or lactation. Comment on this clonotype: The target antigen is unknown. Possible read error: a much larger clone is one base away.

The CDR3 runs to 12 residues. V dropped 4 bases and J dropped 7 bases, with 10 bases sitting between them. V usage is TRBV12-3 or TRBV12-4 and J usage is TRBJ2-5; D is unclear. The sequenced sample consisted of blood. The TCR originated in a woman aged 30 to 39 with Graves' ophthalmopathy. The CDR3 DNA reads TGTGCCAGCAGTTCTGGGGTGGGGACCCAGTACTTC. Its protein is CASSSGVGTQYF.